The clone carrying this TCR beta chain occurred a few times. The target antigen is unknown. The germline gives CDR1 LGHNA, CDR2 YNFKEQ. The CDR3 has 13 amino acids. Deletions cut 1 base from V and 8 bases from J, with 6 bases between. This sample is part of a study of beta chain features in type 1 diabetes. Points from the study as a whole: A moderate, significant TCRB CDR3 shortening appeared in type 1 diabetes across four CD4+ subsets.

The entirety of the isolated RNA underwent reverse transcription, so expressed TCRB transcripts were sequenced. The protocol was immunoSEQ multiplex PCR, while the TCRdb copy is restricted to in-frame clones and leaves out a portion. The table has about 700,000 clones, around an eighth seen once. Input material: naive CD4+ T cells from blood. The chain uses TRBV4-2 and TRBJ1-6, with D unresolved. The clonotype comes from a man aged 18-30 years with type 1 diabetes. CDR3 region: CASSQGDDSPLHF. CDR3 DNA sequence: TGTGCCAGCAGCCAAGGTGACGATTCACCCCTCCACTTT.